The present TCR beta chain was sequenced within a study of response to subunit inactivated influenza vaccine. This clonotype was counted a few times. Its specificity is not known. Germline lookup yields CDR1 DFQATT and CDR2 SNEGSKA (reference sequence). The CDR3 has 12 residues. Trimming shortened V by 2 bases and J by 6 bases, and 9 bases separated the two germline ends. Study-level findings and limits: After each seasonal influenza vaccination, few new T cells are recruited, the authors suggested.

TCRdb independently ran MiXCR on the RT-PCR reads; one entry per CDR3 protein. The profile covers roughly 500,000 distinct CDR3 sequences, with more than 15% appearing a single time and 2.5% to 3.5% taken by the ten largest. The chain joins TRBV20-1 to TRBJ2-3; no clear D. The sequence was obtained from a man aged 50-75 years who received an inactivated influenza vaccine. Sequenced material: CD4+ T cells sorted from PBMCs, taken less than 30 months after vaccination. The CDR3 sequence is CSARIWFDTQYF. The CDR3 DNA sequence: TGCAGTGCTAGAATCTGGTTCGATACGCAGTATTTT.